The 21 T cell receptor beta chains below were found in one sample sequenced in a study of blood T cell repertoires in COVID-19. This table comes from immunoSEQ multiplex PCR, and its TCRdb copy is limited to in-frame clones, with some not included. The profile shows approximately 50,000 clones, more than 80% of them singletons. The sequenced sample consisted of peripheral blood. Every receptor here comes from a human donor in a cohort sampled during active COVID-19.

This chain uses TRBV5-1 with TRBJ2-3; D perhaps matches TRBD2 (6 bases). The CDR3 consists of 14 residues. Looked up from germline, CDR1 is SGHRS and CDR2 is YFSETQ. Trimming removed 5 bases from V and 7 bases from J, with 17 bases in between. CDR3 sequence (DNA): TGCGCCAGCAGAACCGGGACGGGGGACTATACGCAGTATTTT. This translates into CASRTGTGDYTQYF.

This chain uses TRBV5-1 with TRBJ2-5; 8 nucleotides match TRBD2. J was trimmed by 1 base and V by 3 bases; bases with no gene match: 11. The germline V gene has CDR1 SGHRS and CDR2 YFSETQ. CDR3 length: 17 amino acids. CDR3 DNA sequence: TGCGCCAGCAGCTGGAGGGGCACTAGCGGTATCCAAGAGACCCAGTACTTC. Its translation is CASSWRGTSGIQETQYF.

The genes are TRBV28 and TRBJ1-6; 7 bases align to TRBD1. J was trimmed by 8 bases and V by 5 bases; bases with no gene match: 9. Per germline, CDR1 MDHEN and CDR2 SYDVKM. This CDR3 has 15 residues. The CDR3: CASSAPGQRYSPLHF. CDR3 DNA sequence: TGTGCCAGCAGTGCCCCGGGACAGCGATATTCACCCCTCCACTTT.

The DNA of the CDR3 is TGCGCCAGCAGCCCCGGGGTGACGAACACCGGGGAGCTGTTTTTT. Its translation: CASSPGVTNTGELFF. The chain joins TRBV10-1 to TRBJ2-2; the D gene is possibly TRBD2 (5 bases). The CDR3 consists of 15 residues. The V end was cut by 6 bases, the J end by 0 bases, with 11 bases between. Germline assignment: CDR1 WNHNN and CDR2 SYGVQD (reference sequence).

This chain's CDR3 is CASSPTLGQGRILFF. CDR3 sequence (DNA): TGTGCCAGTAGTCCGACGCTGGGACAGGGGAGGATCCTGTTTTTT. V usage is TRBV19 and J usage is TRBJ1-4; TRBD1 aligns across 10 bases. Germline-derived CDR1 and CDR2 are LNHDA and SQIVND (reference sequence). CDR3 length equals 15 residues. V was pared by 5 bases and J by 14 bases, with 14 bases of the junction left unmatched. Complete variable domain (other parts from reference TRBV19 and TRBJ1-4): DGGITQSPKYLFRKEGQNVTLSCEQNLNHDAMYWYRQDPGQGLRLIYYSQIVNDFQKGDIAEGYSVSREKKESFPLTVTSAQKNPTAFYLCASSPTLGQGRILFFGSGTQLSVL.

This chain links TRBV29-1 with TRBJ1-1; D is possibly TRBD1 (5 bases). V shed 3 bases and J shed 3 bases, with 14 bases lying between them. The CDR3 spans 14 residues. Per the germline V gene, CDR1 is SQVTM and CDR2 is ANQGSEA. The CDR3 DNA is TGCAGCGTTGACCCTCGACAGCTGGACACTGAAGCTTTCTTT. Amino acids: CSVDPRQLDTEAFF.

The chain recombines TRBV6-5 with TRBJ1-2; TRBD1 matches 11 bases. Germline lookup yields CDR1 MNHEY and CDR2 SVGAGI. Trimming cost V 7 bases and J 7 bases; bases outside gene matches: 8. The CDR3 runs 14 residues. The CDR3 is CASNLGQGDVGYTF. CDR3 coding DNA: TGTGCCAGCAACCTGGGACAGGGGGATGTTGGCTACACCTTC.

About this clone: The sample has other DNA sequences that encode this CDR3 too. This sequence joins TRBV5-1 and TRBJ1-1, with a possible D match to TRBD1 (5 bases). CDR3 length: 13 amino acids. In germline, CDR1 is SGHRS, CDR2 YFSETQ. V lost 1 base and J lost 1, with 5 bases in between. Written as DNA, the CDR3 is TGCGCCAGCAGCTTGACAGGGAACACTGAAGCTTTCTTT. Translation: CASSLTGNTEAFF. Variable domain in full (rest from reference TRBV5-1 and TRBJ1-1): KAGVTQTPRYLIKTRGQQVTLSCSPISGHRSVSWYQQTPGQGLQFLFEYFSETQRNKGNFPGRFSGRQFSNSRSEMNVSTLELGDSALYLCASSLTGNTEAFFGQGTRLTVV.

The table lists this clone with a few counts. The rearrangement joins TRBV2 to TRBJ1-6; D remains unclear. The CDR3 has 13 amino acids. V gave up 7 bases and J gave up 0 bases, with 4 bases separating them. The germline V gene has CDR1 SNHLY and CDR2 FYNNEI. This CDR3 reads CASISSYNSPLHF. CDR3 bases: TGTGCCAGCATCAGCTCCTATAATTCACCCCTCCACTTT.

The chain carries TRBV28 and TRBJ2-2, with D unclear. The CDR3 contains 13 residues. From germline, CDR1 is MDHEN and CDR2 SYDVKM. The ends were cut back, 5 bases at V and 7 bases at J, with 11 bases in the middle. The CDR3 region has the DNA TGTGCCAGCAGTCCCCAGTTCGACGGGGAGCTGTTTTTT. It specifies CASSPQFDGELFF.

CDR3 nucleotides: TGTGCCAGCAGCAGAACCTCCCGGGGGGGCTCTCAGGAAGAAGCTTTCTTT. The encoded protein is CASSRTSRGGSQEEAFF. V usage is TRBV7-9 and J usage is TRBJ1-1; the D gene is possibly TRBD1 (6 bases). Trimming removed 5 bases at V and 8 bases at J, with 27 bases between. Germline V CDR1 and CDR2: SEHNR, FQNEAQ (reference sequence). This CDR3 is 17 amino acids long.

The chain is built from TRBV5-1 and TRBJ1-6, with 10 bases identical to TRBD1. Trimming took 4 bases from V and 3 from J; bases not matched to a gene: 4. Per germline, CDR1 SGHRS and CDR2 YFSETQ. CDR3 size: 16 residues. CDR3 in DNA: TGCGCCAGCAGCCCTCGGACAGGGGGCTATAATTCACCCCTCCACTTT. Its protein is CASSPRTGGYNSPLHF.

The chain couples TRBV2 to TRBJ1-2; 7 bases are a match to TRBD1. This CDR3 region has 14 residues. The ends lost 7 bases at V and 0 bases at J; junction bases unmatched: 5. Per germline, CDR1 SNHLY and CDR2 FYNNEI. The CDR3 coding sequence is TGTGCCAGCACCTGGGACAGCCCTAACTATGGCTACACCTTC. Its translation: CASTWDSPNYGYTF.

The chain couples TRBV6-5 to TRBJ2-5; D perhaps matches TRBD1 (5 bases). The CDR3 is 15 amino acids. Trimming took off 5 bases at V and 1 base at J, with 14 bases between the two ends. Germline lookup yields CDR1 MNHEY and CDR2 SVGAGI. In DNA, the CDR3 is TGTGCCAGCAGTATATCCCGACAGAGCCAAGAGACCCAGTACTTC. It yields the protein CASSISRQSQETQYF.

The chain joins TRBV9 to TRBJ2-3; 9 bases are shared with TRBD2. The trim removed 0 bases at V and 6 bases at J, leaving 8 bases unmatched. The length of the CDR3 is 16 residues. Germline CDR1 reads SGDLS; CDR2 reads YYNGEE. CDR3 nucleotide sequence: TGTGCCAGCAGCGTAGGGGCGGGAGGGTTCTCGGATACGCAGTATTTT. This codes for CASSVGAGGFSDTQYF.

The V call is TRBV5-5, the J call TRBJ2-7; no definite D call. CDR3 size: 16 residues. Germline V gene lookup returns CDR1 SGHKS and CDR2 YYEKEE (reference sequence). V shed 1 base and J shed 3 bases, with 17 bases lying between them. CDR3 DNA: TGTGCCAGCAGCTTGAGCTTCTACAGTAATCTCTACGAGCAGTACTTC. It is translated as CASSLSFYSNLYEQYF. The variable domain in full, with the rest retrieved from reference TRBV5-5 and TRBJ2-7, is DAGVTQSPTHLIKTRGQQVTLRCSPISGHKSVSWYQQVLGQGPQFIFQYYEKEERGRGNFPDRFSARQFPNYSSELNVNALLLGDSALYLCASSLSFYSNLYEQYFGPGTRLTVT.

This rearrangement joins TRBV2 to TRBJ2-3, with D possibly matching TRBD1 (6 bases). CDR1 and CDR2 (germline): SNHLY, FYNNEI. V was pared by 7 bases and J by 3 bases, with 11 bases between. The CDR3 loop spans 13 amino acids. The CDR3 DNA is TGTGCCAGCAAGAAGCAGGGGACAGATACGCAGTATTTT. Amino acid sequence: CASKKQGTDTQYF.

This clone was seen more than once but under ten times. The chain has TRBV7-8 and TRBJ1-2; no reliable D call. The germline V and J ends were trimmed by 5 bases and 3 bases, with 13 bases remaining between them. The CDR3 runs 14 residues. In germline, CDR1 is SGHVS, CDR2 FQNEAQ. CDR3 in DNA: TGTGCCAGCAGCCTACGCGGGGTCGACTATGGCTACACCTTC. Its translation is CASSLRGVDYGYTF.

V gene TRBV2 combines with J gene TRBJ2-5, with 11 bases lining up with TRBD2. J lost 1 base, V lost 4 bases, and 2 bases had no gene match. The CDR3 is 15 residues long. Germline values: CDR1 SNHLY, CDR2 FYNNEI. CDR3 amino acids: CASSAGTSGQETQYF. The CDR3 DNA reads TGTGCCAGCAGTGCCGGGACTAGCGGCCAAGAGACCCAGTACTTC.

This chain uses TRBV5-1 with TRBJ2-1, with 10 positions matching TRBD2. Germline V gene sequence: CDR1 SGHRS, CDR2 YFSETQ. V shed 2 bases, J shed 8 bases, and the junction held 4 bases outside the gene matches. The CDR3 is made up of 14 amino acids. The CDR3 spells CASSLAGGRDEQFF. The CDR3 DNA is TGCGCCAGCAGCTTAGCGGGAGGGAGAGATGAGCAGTTCTTC.

J is TRBJ2-7 and V is TRBV6-5; 9 bases are shared with TRBD1. J lost 4 bases, V lost 6 bases, and 10 bases had no gene match. CDR3 length equals 15 residues. Germline assignment: CDR1 MNHEY and CDR2 SVGAGI. In DNA, the CDR3 is TGTGCCAGCAGCCCCGGGACAGGGTTTAGGTACGAGCAGTACTTC. Amino acid sequence: CASSPGTGFRYEQYF.